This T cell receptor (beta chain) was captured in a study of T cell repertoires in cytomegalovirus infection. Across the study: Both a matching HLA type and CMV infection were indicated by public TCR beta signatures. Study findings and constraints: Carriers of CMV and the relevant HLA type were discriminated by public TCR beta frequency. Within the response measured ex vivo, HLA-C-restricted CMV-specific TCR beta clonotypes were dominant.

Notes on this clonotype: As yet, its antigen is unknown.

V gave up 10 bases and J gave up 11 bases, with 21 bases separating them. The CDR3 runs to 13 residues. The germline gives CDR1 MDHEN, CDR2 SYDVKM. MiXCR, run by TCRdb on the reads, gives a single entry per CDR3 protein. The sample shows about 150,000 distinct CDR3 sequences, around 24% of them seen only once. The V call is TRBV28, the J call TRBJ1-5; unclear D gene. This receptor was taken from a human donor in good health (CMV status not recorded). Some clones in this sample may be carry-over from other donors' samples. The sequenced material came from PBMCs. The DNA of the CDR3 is TGTGCCACCACCGGACCGAAAAGTTTAGCCCAGCATTTT. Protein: CATTGPKSLAQHF.